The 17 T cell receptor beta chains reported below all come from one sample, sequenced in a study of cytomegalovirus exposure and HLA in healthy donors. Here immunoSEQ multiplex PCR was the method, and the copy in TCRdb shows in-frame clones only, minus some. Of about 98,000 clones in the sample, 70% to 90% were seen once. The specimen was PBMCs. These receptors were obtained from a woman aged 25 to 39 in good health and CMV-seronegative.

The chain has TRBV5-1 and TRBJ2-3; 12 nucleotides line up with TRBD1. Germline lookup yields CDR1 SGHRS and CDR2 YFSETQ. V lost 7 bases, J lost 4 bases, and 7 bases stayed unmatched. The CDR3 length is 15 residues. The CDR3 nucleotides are TGCGCCAGCTATAACGGGGACAGGGGGCCAGATACGCAGTATTTT. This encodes CASYNGDRGPDTQYF.

CDR3 loop: CASSSVGLPHEQFF. CDR3 bases: TGTGCCAGTAGTTCTGTTGGGCTCCCCCATGAGCAGTTCTTC. This chain joins TRBV19 and TRBJ2-1; D unclear. Trimming stripped 5 bases from V and 8 bases from J, with 16 bases between. The CDR3 has 14 amino acids. CDR1 and CDR2 from the germline V gene are LNHDA and SQIVND (reference sequence).

The CDR3 is CASSLAAGQQYF. The CDR3 region has the DNA TGTGCCAGCAGCTTAGCGGCGGGACAGCAGTACTTC. J is TRBJ2-7 and V is TRBV7-2; D is perhaps TRBD2 (6 bases). Germline V CDR1 and CDR2: SGHTA, FQGNSA. With 0 bases removed from V and 8 bases from J, the gap between germline ends came to 8 bases. This CDR3 comprises 12 residues.

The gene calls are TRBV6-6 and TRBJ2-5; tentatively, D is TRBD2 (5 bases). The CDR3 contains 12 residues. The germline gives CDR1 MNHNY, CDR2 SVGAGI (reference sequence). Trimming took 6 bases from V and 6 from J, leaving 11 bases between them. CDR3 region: CASRQRRQTQYF. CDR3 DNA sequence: TGTGCCAGCAGACAGAGGAGGCAGACCCAGTACTTC.

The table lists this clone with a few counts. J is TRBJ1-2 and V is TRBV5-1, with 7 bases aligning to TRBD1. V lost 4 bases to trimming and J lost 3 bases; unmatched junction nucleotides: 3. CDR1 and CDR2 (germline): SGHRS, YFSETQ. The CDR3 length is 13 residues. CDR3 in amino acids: CASSPGQDYGYTF. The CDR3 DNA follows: TGCGCCAGCAGCCCCGGACAGGACTATGGCTACACCTTC.

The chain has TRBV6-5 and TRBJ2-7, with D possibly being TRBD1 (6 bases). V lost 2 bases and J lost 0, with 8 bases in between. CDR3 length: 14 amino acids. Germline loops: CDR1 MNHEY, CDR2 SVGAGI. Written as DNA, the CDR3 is TGTGCCAGCAGTTACGACAGGCTCTCCTACGAGCAGTACTTC. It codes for CASSYDRLSYEQYF.

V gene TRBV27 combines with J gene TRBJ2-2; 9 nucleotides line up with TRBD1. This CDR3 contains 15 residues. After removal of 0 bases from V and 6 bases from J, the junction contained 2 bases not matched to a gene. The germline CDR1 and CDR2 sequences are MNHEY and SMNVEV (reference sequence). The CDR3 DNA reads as TGTGCCAGCAGTTTATCCCGGACAGGGGCCGGGGAGCTGTTTTTT. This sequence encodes CASSLSRTGAGELFF.

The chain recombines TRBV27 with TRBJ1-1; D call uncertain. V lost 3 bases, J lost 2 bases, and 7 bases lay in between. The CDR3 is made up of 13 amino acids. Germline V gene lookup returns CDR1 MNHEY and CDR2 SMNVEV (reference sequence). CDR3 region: CASSFAGNTEAFF. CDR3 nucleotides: TGTGCCAGCAGTTTCGCAGGTAACACTGAAGCTTTCTTT.

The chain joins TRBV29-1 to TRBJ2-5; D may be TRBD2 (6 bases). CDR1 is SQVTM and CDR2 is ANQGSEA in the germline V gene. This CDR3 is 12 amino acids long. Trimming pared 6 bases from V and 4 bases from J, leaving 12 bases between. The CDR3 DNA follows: TGCAGCGTGAGGAGGGCGCCAGAGACCCAGTACTTC. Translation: CSVRRAPETQYF.

The DNA of the CDR3 is TGTGCCAGCTCCCCTAGCGGGAGGACCTACGAGCAGTACTTC. It translates to CASSPSGRTYEQYF. The chain combines TRBV7-3 with TRBJ2-7; 11 positions agree with TRBD2. The CDR3 contains 14 residues. J gave up 2 bases and V 8 bases, and 5 bases lay outside the gene matches. Germline CDR1 SGHTA, CDR2 FQGTGA.

Written as DNA, the CDR3 is TGTGCCAGCAGCGTCCACCCCGGCGGGGACAGGGGGATCGGGGAGCTGTTTTTT. Translating gives CASSVHPGGDRGIGELFF. This chain links TRBV9 with TRBJ2-2, with 11 bases that match TRBD1. Trimming removed 2 bases from V and 7 bases from J; junction bases left unmatched: 13. Germline CDR1 and CDR2: SGDLS and YYNGEE. The CDR3 contains 18 residues. The full variable domain, rest sourced from reference TRBV9 and TRBJ2-2, is DSGVTQTPKHLITATGQRVTLRCSPRSGDLSVYWYQQSLDQGLQFLIQYYNGEERAKGNILERFSAQQFPDLHSELNLSSLELGDSALYFCASSVHPGGDRGIGELFFGEGSRLTVL.

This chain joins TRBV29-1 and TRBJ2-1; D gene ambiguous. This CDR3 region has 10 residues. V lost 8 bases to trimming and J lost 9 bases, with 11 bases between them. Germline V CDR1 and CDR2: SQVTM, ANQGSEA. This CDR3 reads CSLKLSEQFF. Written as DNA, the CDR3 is TGCAGCCTTAAGTTGAGTGAGCAGTTCTTC.

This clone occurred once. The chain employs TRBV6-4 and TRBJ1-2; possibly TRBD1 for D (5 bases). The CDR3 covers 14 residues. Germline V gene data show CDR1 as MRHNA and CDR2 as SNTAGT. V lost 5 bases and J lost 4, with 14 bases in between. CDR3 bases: TGTGCCAGCAGTCAGCAAGGGGTCGGCTATGGCTACACCTTC. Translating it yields CASSQQGVGYGYTF.

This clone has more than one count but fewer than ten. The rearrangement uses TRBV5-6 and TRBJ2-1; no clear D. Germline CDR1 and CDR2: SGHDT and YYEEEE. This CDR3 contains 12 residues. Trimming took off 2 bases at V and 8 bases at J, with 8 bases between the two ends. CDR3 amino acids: CASSLNSDEQFF. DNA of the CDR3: TGTGCCAGCAGCTTAAATTCAGATGAGCAGTTCTTC.

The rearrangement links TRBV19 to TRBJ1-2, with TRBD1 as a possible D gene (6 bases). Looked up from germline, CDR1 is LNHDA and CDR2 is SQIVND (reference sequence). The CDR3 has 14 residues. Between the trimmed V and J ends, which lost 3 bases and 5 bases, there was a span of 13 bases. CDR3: CASSMGRQEYGYTF. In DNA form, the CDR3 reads TGTGCCAGTAGTATGGGGAGACAGGAGTATGGCTACACCTTC.

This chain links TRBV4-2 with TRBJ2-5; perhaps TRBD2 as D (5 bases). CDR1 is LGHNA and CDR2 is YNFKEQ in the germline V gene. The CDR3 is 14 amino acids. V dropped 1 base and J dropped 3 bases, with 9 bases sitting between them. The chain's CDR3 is CASSQGRIEETQYF. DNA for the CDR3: TGTGCCAGCAGCCAAGGGAGGATCGAAGAGACCCAGTACTTC.

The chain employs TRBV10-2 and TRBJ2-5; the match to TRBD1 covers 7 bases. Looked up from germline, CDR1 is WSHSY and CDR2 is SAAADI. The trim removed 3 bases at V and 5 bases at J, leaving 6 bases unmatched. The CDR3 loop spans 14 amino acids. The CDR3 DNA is TGCGCCAGCAGTGATCCCCCCAGGGGGGAGACCCAGTACTTC. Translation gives CASSDPPRGETQYF.